These 6 T cell receptor beta chains came from one sample sequenced in a study of vaccination and CD4 T cells after COVID-19. Treatment indicated: approximately 11-day PBMC culture with coronavirus spike peptide pools or control peptides (ViraFEST assay). Investigators obtained the unexposed donor's CD4+ T cells before the COVID-19 pandemic (2011-2018). Cultured CD4+ T cell DNA underwent sequencing with the Oncomine TCR Beta short-read assay. TCRdb independently ran MiXCR on the PCR reads; one entry per CDR3 protein. The sample contains about 7,200 distinct CDR3 sequences, around 33% of which appear only once. These TCRs are of unknown antigen specificity. Source material: CD4+ T cells from blood, cultured in vitro. The receptors were sampled from a human donor in good health.

J is TRBJ2-7 and V is TRBV6-1, with D unresolved. Deletions cut 1 base from V and 4 bases from J, with 11 bases between. The CDR3 extends over 14 amino acids. Germline V gene lookup returns CDR1 MNHNS and CDR2 SASEGT. The CDR3 here is CASSEDDPAYEQYF. In DNA, the CDR3 is TGTGCCAGCAGTGAAGACGACCCGGCGTACGAGCAGTACTTC.

The chain combines TRBV12-3 or TRBV12-4 with TRBJ1-1, with unresolved D. Trimming pared 8 bases from V and 0 bases from J, leaving 7 bases between. This CDR3 contains 12 residues. CDR3 amino acids: CASVLLNTEAFF. DNA for the CDR3: TGTGCCAGCGTTCTGTTGAACACTGAAGCTTTCTTT.

The gene calls are TRBV7-9 and TRBJ1-1; unclear D gene. With 2 bases removed from V and 6 bases from J, the gap between germline ends came to 10 bases. This CDR3 has 13 amino acids. CDR1 is SEHNR and CDR2 is FQNEAQ in the germline V gene (reference sequence). Written as DNA, the CDR3 is TGTGCCAGCAGCTTAAAAGGTGGAGCTGAAGCTTTCTTT. Amino acid sequence: CASSLKGGAEAFF.

CDR3 protein: CASIGQPSTDTQYF. As DNA, the CDR3 is TGCGCCAGCATTGGACAGCCTAGCACAGATACGCAGTATTTT. This rearrangement joins TRBV10-2 to TRBJ2-3; D might be TRBD1 (6 bases). Germline values: CDR1 WSHSY, CDR2 SAAADI. The CDR3 loop spans 14 amino acids. Trimming took off 7 bases at V and 0 bases at J, with 11 bases between the two ends.

The rearrangement joins TRBV3-1 to TRBJ1-2; 9 nucleotides align to TRBD1. Germline V gene data show CDR1 as LGHDT and CDR2 as YNNKEL (reference sequence). V gave up 4 bases and J gave up 8 bases; unmatched junction bases: 5. CDR3 size: 13 residues. CDR3 sequence: CASSRDRGSGYTF. The CDR3, as DNA: TGTGCCAGCAGCCGAGACAGGGGGAGCGGCTACACCTTC.

The V gene is TRBV18, the J gene TRBJ1-1; no clear D. Trimming shortened V by 4 bases and J by 3 bases, and 15 bases separated the two germline ends. Germline V gene lookup returns CDR1 KGHSH and CDR2 LQKENI. This CDR3 has 15 amino acids. The CDR3 DNA follows: TGTGCCAGCTCACTCCGAGGGAAGGAGGACACTGAAGCTTTCTTT. This sequence encodes CASSLRGKEDTEAFF.